This passage covers 24 T cell receptor beta chains from one sample sequenced in a study of T cell changes during pregnancy in multiple sclerosis. Clones were sequenced by immunoSEQ multiplex PCR, and TCRdb holds only the in-frame ones, with some missing. The data hold roughly 40,000 clones, with about 92% observed a single time. The specimen was peripheral blood, collected before pregnancy. Every receptor here comes from a female donor with multiple sclerosis, enrolled in a pregnancy study.

The rearrangement links TRBV29-1 to TRBJ2-7; D uncertain. V gave up 4 bases and J gave up 6 bases, with 13 bases separating them. The germline V gene has CDR1 SQVTM and CDR2 ANQGSEA. CDR3 length equals 12 residues. The DNA for the CDR3 is TGCAGCGTTGGGGCCTCAGTTAGCGAGCAGTACTTC. Translated, it gives CSVGASVSEQYF.

The rearrangement uses TRBV5-1 and TRBJ2-1; 12 nucleotides line up with TRBD2. There are 15 residues in the CDR3. V was clipped by 4 bases and J by 5 bases; unmatched bases: 4. Germline values: CDR1 SGHRS, CDR2 YFSETQ. The chain's CDR3 is CASSMLAGGHNEQFF. The CDR3 nucleotides read TGCGCCAGCAGCATGCTAGCGGGAGGGCACAATGAGCAGTTCTTC.

The rearrangement uses TRBV6-1 and TRBJ2-7; 9 bases map to TRBD1. The CDR3 spans 15 residues. Germline CDR1 MNHNS, CDR2 SASEGT. V shed 3 bases, J shed 2 bases, and the junction held 5 bases outside the gene matches. CDR3 residues: CASSERDRDPYEQYF. The CDR3, as DNA: TGTGCCAGCAGTGAGAGGGACAGGGACCCCTACGAGCAGTACTTC.

The V and J genes are TRBV13 and TRBJ2-3; 7 nucleotides match TRBD1. With V trimmed by 4 bases and J by 2 bases, 12 bases remained unmatched. The CDR3 covers 17 residues. The germline V gene encodes CDR1 PRHDT and CDR2 FYEKMQ (reference sequence). CDR3 coding DNA: TGTGCCAGCAGCTCCCCTTCCCAGGGGGTAATCACAGATACGCAGTATTTT. Translating it yields CASSSPSQGVITDTQYF.

This clone has a handful of counts. The chain joins TRBV6-5 to TRBJ1-1; D gene unclear. Germline V gene sequence: CDR1 MNHEY, CDR2 SVGAGI. The germline V and J ends were trimmed by 6 bases and 6 bases, with 14 bases remaining between them. The CDR3 has 13 amino acids. The CDR3 nucleotides are TGTGCCAGCAGGGCTATTTTGGGCGCTGAAGCTTTCTTT. It translates to CASRAILGAEAFF.

The chain employs TRBV5-5 and TRBJ1-2; 10 bases align to TRBD1. Germline loops: CDR1 SGHKS, CDR2 YYEKEE (reference sequence). CDR3 size: 14 residues. V was pared by 5 bases and J by 4 bases, with 5 bases of the junction left unmatched. CDR3 residues: CASRVTGGAYGYTF. The CDR3 DNA sequence: TGTGCCAGCAGGGTGACAGGGGGCGCCTATGGCTACACCTTC. Full variable domain (outside the CDR3, taken from reference TRBV5-5 and TRBJ1-2): DAGVTQSPTHLIKTRGQQVTLRCSPISGHKSVSWYQQVLGQGPQFIFQYYEKEERGRGNFPDRFSARQFPNYSSELNVNALLLGDSALYLCASRVTGGAYGYTFGSGTRLTVV.

V gene TRBV14 combines with J gene TRBJ2-5, with 13 bases identical to TRBD2. Unmatched junction bases numbered 10, after V lost 5 bases and J lost 1 base. The CDR3 length is 18 residues. Per germline, CDR1 SGHDN and CDR2 FVKESK. Here the CDR3 reads CASSDWPTSGRSQETQYF. In DNA, the CDR3 is TGTGCCAGCAGCGACTGGCCGACTAGCGGGAGGTCCCAAGAGACCCAGTACTTC.

The chain joins TRBV18 to TRBJ1-4; 8 bases align to TRBD1. Germline V gene sequence: CDR1 KGHSH, CDR2 LQKENI. CDR3 length equals 17 residues. Trimming cost V 3 bases and J 8 bases; bases outside gene matches: 14. The CDR3 is CASSPRLLTGGEEKLFF. For the CDR3, the DNA is TGTGCCAGCTCACCCCGACTCCTTACAGGGGGTGAGGAAAAACTGTTTTTT.

The rearrangement links TRBV4-1 to TRBJ2-7; 10 nucleotides line up with TRBD2. V lost 3 bases, J lost 7 bases, and 9 bases stayed unmatched. The CDR3 has 15 amino acids. Germline V gene lookup returns CDR1 MGHRA and CDR2 YSYEKL. The CDR3 loop is CASSQGPGLAREQYF. The CDR3 DNA follows: TGCGCCAGCAGCCAGGGACCGGGACTAGCGCGGGAGCAGTACTTC.

This clone was observed once. The chain links TRBV7-9 to TRBJ1-1; tentative D call: TRBD1 (6 bases). This CDR3 comprises 15 residues. Germline loops: CDR1 SEHNR, CDR2 FQNEAQ (reference sequence). The V end was cut by 1 base, the J end by 1 base, with 10 bases between. CDR3 loop: CASSLVPDRNTEAFF. The CDR3 DNA reads as TGTGCCAGCAGCTTAGTCCCGGACAGGAACACTGAAGCTTTCTTT.

The chain uses TRBV30 and TRBJ1-5, with D uncertain. Germline V gene lookup returns CDR1 GTSNPN and CDR2 SVGIG (reference sequence). Trimming pared 5 bases from V and 2 bases from J, leaving 13 bases between. The length of the CDR3 is 14 residues. In DNA, the CDR3 is TGTGCCTGGTCTAAGGGAGGGCGCAATCAGCCCCAGCATTTT. Residues: CAWSKGGRNQPQHF.

The chain is built from TRBV7-3 and TRBJ2-3; 11 bases are shared with TRBD2. Trimming took 5 bases from V and 3 from J; bases not matched to a gene: 4. Germline V gene lookup returns CDR1 SGHTA and CDR2 FQGTGA. This CDR3 contains 15 residues. This CDR3 is CASSTVAGGTDTQYF. DNA for the CDR3: TGTGCCAGCAGCACAGTAGCGGGAGGGACAGATACGCAGTATTTT.

This sequence joins TRBV5-4 and TRBJ2-3, with 12 bases matching TRBD2. Germline trimming cut 3 bases from V and 8 bases from J; bases unmatched to any gene: 7. In germline, CDR1 is SGHNT, CDR2 YYREEE (reference sequence). The CDR3 loop spans 15 amino acids. The CDR3 DNA reads as TGTGCCAGCAGCTACGGACTAGCGGGAAGGGGTACGCAGTATTTT. It is translated as CASSYGLAGRGTQYF.

The V gene is TRBV2, the J gene TRBJ2-3; no firm D call. V dropped 3 bases and J dropped 0 bases, with 4 bases sitting between them. The CDR3 runs to 13 residues. CDR1 and CDR2 from the germline V gene are SNHLY and FYNNEI. For the CDR3, the DNA is TGTGCCAGCAGTGACGTAAGCACAGATACGCAGTATTTT. This translates into CASSDVSTDTQYF.

This clone appeared once. V gene TRBV5-1 combines with J gene TRBJ2-7; maybe TRBD1 (7 bases). The germline gives CDR1 SGHRS, CDR2 YFSETQ. V was pared by 6 bases and J by 2 bases, with 15 bases between. The CDR3 is 14 residues long. CDR3 sequence: CASTRGQGAYEQYF. CDR3 DNA: TGCGCCAGCACCCGGGGGCAGGGGGCCTACGAGCAGTACTTC.

The gene calls are TRBV11-2 and TRBJ2-5; D remains ambiguous. This CDR3 spans 13 amino acids. The ends were cut back, 4 bases at V and 4 bases at J, with 10 bases in the middle. Germline CDR1 SGHAT, CDR2 FQNNGV. The CDR3 coding sequence is TGTGCCAGCAGCTCCTTAACCAGAGAGACCCAGTACTTC. This codes for CASSSLTRETQYF.

Regarding this clone: Other DNA sequences in this sample translate to the same CDR3. This rearrangement joins TRBV5-1 to TRBJ2-2; 10 positions match TRBD2. Germline V lookup: CDR1 SGHRS, CDR2 YFSETQ. The J segment lost 0 bases and the V segment lost 5 bases, leaving 1 base of the junction unmatched. This CDR3 is 15 amino acids long. CDR3 in amino acids: CASRLAGSNTGELFF. The CDR3 DNA is TGCGCCAGCAGACTAGCGGGATCGAACACCGGGGAGCTGTTTTTT.

This sequence joins TRBV6-6 and TRBJ1-1, with 8 positions matching TRBD1. Unmatched junction bases numbered 7, after V lost 4 bases and J lost 3 bases. From germline, CDR1 is MNHNY and CDR2 SVGAGI (reference sequence). The CDR3 has 15 amino acids. CDR3 sequence: CASSSWTGWDTEAFF. Written as DNA, the CDR3 is TGTGCCAGCAGTTCGTGGACAGGGTGGGACACTGAAGCTTTCTTT.

V and J are TRBV6-1 and TRBJ1-5, with TRBD1 matching 7 bases. CDR3 size: 14 residues. Germline V gene sequence: CDR1 MNHNS, CDR2 SASEGT. The V gene end was trimmed by 4 bases and the J gene end by 7 bases; junction bases not matched to a gene: 7. The CDR3 is CASSAQGLWQPQHF. The CDR3 DNA is TGTGCCAGCAGTGCACAGGGGTTATGGCAGCCCCAGCATTTT.

The chain uses TRBV25-1 and TRBJ1-4, with D possibly TRBD1 on 6 matching bases. The CDR3 length is 15 residues. Trimming left V 2 bases short and J 0 bases short, with 7 bases between. The germline V gene encodes CDR1 MGHDK and CDR2 SYGVNS. The chain's CDR3 is CASSEGTSTNEKLFF. CDR3 DNA: TGTGCCAGCAGTGAAGGGACATCAACTAATGAAAAACTGTTTTTT.

The chain recombines TRBV28 with TRBJ2-7; the match to TRBD2 covers 13 bases. Germline-derived CDR1 and CDR2 are MDHEN and SYDVKM. The CDR3 has 15 amino acids. The V segment lost 5 bases and the J segment 3 bases; nucleotides outside the gene matches: 4. CDR3 in amino acids: CASSLGTSGIYEQYF. Written as DNA, the CDR3 is TGTGCCAGCAGTCTCGGGACTAGCGGGATCTACGAGCAGTACTTC.

This chain uses TRBV5-5 with TRBJ1-1; D perhaps matches TRBD1 (6 bases). V gave up 0 bases and J gave up 1 base, with 10 bases separating them. Germline V gives CDR1 SGHKS, CDR2 YYEKEE (reference sequence). The CDR3 is 15 residues long. The CDR3 region has the DNA TGTGCCAGCAGCTTGGAACAGGGTAAGAACACTGAAGCTTTCTTT. This encodes CASSLEQGKNTEAFF.

V gene TRBV27 combines with J gene TRBJ1-4, with D tentatively TRBD1 (6 bases). The CDR3 is 14 residues long. The V end lost 8 bases, the J end lost 0 bases, and 10 bases lay between the germline ends. Germline V gene data show CDR1 as MNHEY and CDR2 as SMNVEV (reference sequence). This CDR3 is CASADSATNEKLFF. CDR3 DNA sequence: TGTGCCAGCGCGGACAGTGCAACTAATGAAAAACTGTTTTTT.

V is TRBV7-2 and J is TRBJ2-1; D is possibly TRBD1 (6 bases). Trimming pared 6 bases from V and 8 bases from J, leaving 14 bases between. The CDR3 is 13 residues long. From germline, CDR1 is SGHTA and CDR2 FQGNSA. DNA for the CDR3: TGTGCCAGCAGACAGGGACCGGCCGATGAGCAGTTCTTC. Translated: CASRQGPADEQFF.